These 24 T cell receptor beta chains were sequenced from one sample in a study of blood T cell repertoires in COVID-19 (dated by TCRdb to about 2020). Library creation used the immunoSEQ multiplex PCR assay. Entries here come from immuneACCESS through TCRdb and include only in-frame sequences with V and J called. Some clones fail to appear in such tables; in the studies checked, an unresolved V gene covers under half of the shortfall, and the cause of the remainder is unknown. The sample has roughly 18,000 clones on record, approximately 90% of them singletons. The leading ten clones occupy around 16% of the sample. Sequenced input: peripheral blood. The source of these receptors is a man in his 70s with acute or convalescent COVID-19.

V usage is TRBV5-5 and J usage is TRBJ2-7; D is unresolved. The germline V gene encodes CDR1 SGHKS and CDR2 YYEKEE (reference sequence). V was clipped by 0 bases and J by 0 bases, with 7 bases between them. CDR3 length equals 14 residues. The CDR3 nucleotides are TGTGCCAGCAGCTTGGGGGCTGCCTCCTACGAGCAGTACTTC. It yields the protein CASSLGAASYEQYF.

This clone was counted only a few times. V usage is TRBV19 and J usage is TRBJ2-7; 7 nucleotides align to TRBD1. Trimming removed 2 bases from V and 1 base from J; junction bases left unmatched: 2. This CDR3 region has 14 residues. Germline V lookup: CDR1 LNHDA, CDR2 SQIVND (reference sequence). The CDR3 coding sequence is TGTGCCAGTAGTATATACAGGGGATCCTACGAGCAGTACTTC. It encodes CASSIYRGSYEQYF.

V gene TRBV27 combines with J gene TRBJ1-2; 9 bases align to TRBD1. The V and J ends lost 5 bases and 8 bases, in that order; junction bases with no gene match: 9. The CDR3 runs to 14 residues. Per germline, CDR1 MNHEY and CDR2 SMNVEV (reference sequence). The CDR3 nucleotides are TGTGCCAGCAGTCTCCGGGACAGGGAAAGCGGCTACACCTTC. Its translation: CASSLRDRESGYTF.

The chain links TRBV28 to TRBJ1-5, with D uncertain. Germline V gene data show CDR1 as MDHEN and CDR2 as SYDVKM. The CDR3 totals 17 residues. Between the trimmed V and J ends, which lost 6 bases and 0 bases, there was a span of 18 bases. The CDR3 loop is CASSQTETVYSNQPQHF. For the CDR3, the DNA is TGTGCCAGCAGCCAAACAGAGACGGTCTATAGCAATCAGCCCCAGCATTTT.

The rearrangement links TRBV29-1 to TRBJ1-2; tentatively, D is TRBD1 (5 bases). The germline gives CDR1 SQVTM, CDR2 ANQGSEA. Trimming stripped 7 bases from V and 4 bases from J, with 16 bases between. CDR3 length: 13 amino acids. The CDR3 sequence: CSAGDFQIYGYTF. CDR3 nucleotides: TGCAGCGCCGGGGACTTCCAAATCTATGGCTACACCTTC.

The rearrangement joins TRBV2 to TRBJ2-2; a weak D match, TRBD2 (6 bases). The V gene's germline CDR1 is SNHLY and CDR2 FYNNEI. V was trimmed by 8 bases and J by 7 bases, leaving 17 bases between them. The CDR3 covers 14 residues. CDR3 protein: CASRGLSPRGELFF. CDR3 nucleotide sequence: TGTGCCAGCCGGGGACTGTCCCCACGCGGGGAGCTGTTTTTT.

This clone was found once. The rearrangement uses TRBV6-2 or TRBV6-3 and TRBJ2-1; 7 nucleotides match TRBD1. The V segment lost 6 bases and the J segment 7 bases; nucleotides outside the gene matches: 6. The CDR3 is 13 residues long. Germline assignment: CDR1 MNHEY and CDR2 SVGEGT. The CDR3 loop reads CASSLLQGNEQFF. Written as DNA, the CDR3 is TGTGCCAGCAGCCTTCTACAGGGGAATGAGCAGTTCTTC.

V is TRBV11-2 and J is TRBJ1-2; D remains unclear. With 6 bases removed from V and 4 bases from J, the gap between germline ends came to 15 bases. CDR1 is SGHAT and CDR2 is FQNNGV in the germline V gene. The CDR3 spans 14 residues. The DNA of the CDR3 is TGTGCCAGCAGTACCGCGGGCGGAGTCTATGGCTACACCTTC. Translation gives CASSTAGGVYGYTF. The variable domain in full, with the rest retrieved from reference TRBV11-2 and TRBJ1-2, is EAGVAQSPRYKIIEKRQSVAFWCNPISGHATLYWYQQILGQGPKLLIQFQNNGVVDDSQLPKDRFSAERLKGVDSTLKIQPAKLEDSAVYLCASSTAGGVYGYTFGSGTRLTVV.

The chain recombines TRBV14 with TRBJ2-2; maybe TRBD1 (5 bases). The CDR3 length is 17 residues. The germline gives CDR1 SGHDN, CDR2 FVKESK. The germline V and J ends were trimmed by 4 bases and 5 bases, with 20 bases remaining between them. The CDR3 spells CASSRALGVKGTGELFF. CDR3 bases: TGTGCCAGCAGCCGCGCCCTAGGAGTAAAGGGGACCGGGGAGCTGTTTTTT.

This clone was counted only a few times. The rearrangement joins TRBV29-1 to TRBJ1-1, with a tentative D call TRBD1 (6 bases). The CDR3 consists of 14 residues. Germline assignment: CDR1 SQVTM and CDR2 ANQGSEA. Trimming removed 2 bases from V and 5 bases from J, with 15 bases in between. CDR3 loop: CSVENHSGVTEAFF. CDR3 DNA: TGCAGCGTTGAAAATCATTCAGGGGTAACTGAAGCTTTCTTT.

The V call is TRBV19, the J call TRBJ1-4, with TRBD1 matching 8 bases. Germline V lookup: CDR1 LNHDA, CDR2 SQIVND (reference sequence). Trimming at V came to 7 bases and at J to 0 bases, leaving 4 bases not matched to a gene. This CDR3 region has 15 residues. In nucleotides, the CDR3 is TGTGCCAGTACCGAGGACAGGGCAACTAATGAAAAACTGTTTTTT. Protein product: CASTEDRATNEKLFF.

This chain joins TRBV7-3 and TRBJ2-1; no definite D call. The CDR3 has 14 residues. V lost 2 bases and J lost 6, with 11 bases in between. The V gene's germline CDR1 is SGHTA and CDR2 FQGTGA. This CDR3 is CASSLGLPPNEQFF. In DNA form, the CDR3 reads TGTGCCAGCAGCTTAGGGCTCCCCCCCAATGAGCAGTTCTTC.

V is TRBV7-2 and J is TRBJ1-2; D remains ambiguous. V shed 4 bases and J shed 12 bases, with 21 bases lying between them. Germline V gives CDR1 SGHTA, CDR2 FQGNSA. This CDR3 is 14 amino acids long. The CDR3 loop reads CASSSPSVRGLDTF. CDR3 coding DNA: TGTGCCAGCAGCTCCCCGAGTGTACGGGGATTGGACACCTTC.

This clone has more than one count but fewer than ten. J is TRBJ2-2 and V is TRBV7-9; a weak D match, TRBD2 (6 bases). The V gene's germline CDR1 is SEHNR and CDR2 FQNEAQ (reference sequence). The length of the CDR3 is 16 residues. V shed 7 bases and J shed 1 base, with 16 bases lying between them. The CDR3 here is CASTSGAEGNTGELFF. In DNA, the CDR3 is TGTGCCAGCACCTCTGGAGCGGAGGGGAACACCGGGGAGCTGTTTTTT.

The chain is built from TRBV11-2 and TRBJ1-5; D may be TRBD1 (6 bases). The CDR3 extends over 15 amino acids. V was trimmed by 2 bases and J by 4 bases, leaving 12 bases between them. Germline V gives CDR1 SGHAT, CDR2 FQNNGV. The CDR3 spells CASSLSGEINQPQHF. CDR3 DNA: TGTGCCAGCAGCTTATCAGGGGAGATAAATCAGCCCCAGCATTTT.

V usage is TRBV7-9 and J usage is TRBJ1-2, with 9 positions matching TRBD1. Per the germline V gene, CDR1 is SEHNR and CDR2 is FQNEAQ (reference sequence). After removal of 5 bases from V and 4 bases from J, the junction contained 5 bases not matched to a gene. There are 14 residues in the CDR3. The CDR3 nucleotides are TGTGCCAGCAGCCGCCTGGGACAGGGCTATGGCTACACCTTC. Amino acids: CASSRLGQGYGYTF.

This chain links TRBV6-6 with TRBJ1-5; D not resolved. Per the germline V gene, CDR1 is MNHNY and CDR2 is SVGAGI (reference sequence). CDR3 size: 13 residues. V was shortened by 0 bases and J by 9 bases, with 9 bases between the two germline ends. The CDR3 region is CASSYSQEAPQHF. The DNA of the CDR3 is TGTGCCAGCAGTTACTCACAAGAGGCGCCCCAGCATTTT.

This clone was counted a few times. The chain uses TRBV6-2 or TRBV6-3 and TRBJ2-1; D gene ambiguous. The length of the CDR3 is 11 residues. Germline values: CDR1 MNHEY, CDR2 SVGEGT. Between the trimmed V and J ends, which lost 5 bases and 9 bases, there was a span of 8 bases. CDR3 sequence reads: CASSQSSEQFF. Written as DNA, the CDR3 is TGTGCCAGCAGTCAGTCCAGTGAGCAGTTCTTC.

The chain employs TRBV18 and TRBJ1-6, with D tentatively TRBD1 (6 bases). Germline V lookup: CDR1 KGHSH, CDR2 LQKENI. This CDR3 contains 19 residues. V was shortened by 2 bases and J by 9 bases, with 26 bases between the two germline ends. In DNA form, the CDR3 reads TGTGCCAGCTCACCAGGCGTAGTGCGCAGGGGACACCTGGGTTCACCCCTCCACTTT. It translates to CASSPGVVRRGHLGSPLHF.

The chain employs TRBV3-1 (or the pseudogene TRBV3-2) and TRBJ2-3; 9 bases are a match to TRBD2. Germline loops: CDR1 LGHDT, CDR2 YNNKEL (reference sequence). V shed 0 bases, J shed 6 bases, and the junction held 4 bases outside the gene matches. The CDR3 spans 15 residues. The CDR3 bases are TGTGCCAGCAGCCAAGAGCGGGAGGGCCCCGATACGCAGTATTTT. This encodes CASSQEREGPDTQYF.

The chain is built from TRBV20-1 and TRBJ2-3; the match to TRBD1 covers 10 bases. Germline CDR1 and CDR2: DFQATT and SNEGSKA (reference sequence). The trim removed 6 bases at V and 3 bases at J, leaving 9 bases unmatched. CDR3 length equals 15 residues. The CDR3 region is CSASSGTGETDTQYF. CDR3 sequence (DNA): TGCAGTGCCAGTTCTGGGACAGGGGAAACAGATACGCAGTATTTT.

The genes are TRBV28 and TRBJ1-1; D gene uncertain. Looked up from germline, CDR1 is MDHEN and CDR2 is SYDVKM. V lost 3 bases to trimming and J lost 11 bases, with 16 bases between them. This CDR3 has 13 amino acids. The chain's CDR3 is CASSFGTDANAFF. DNA for the CDR3: TGTGCCAGCAGTTTCGGAACAGATGCGAATGCTTTCTTT. Combining the CDR3 with reference TRBV28 and TRBJ1-1 gives the whole variable domain DVKVTQSSRYLVKRTGEKVFLECVQDMDHENMFWYRQDPGLGLRLIYFSYDVKMKEKGDIPEGYSVSREKKERFSLILESASTNQTSMYLCASSFGTDANAFFGQGTRLTVV.

V usage is TRBV11-2 and J usage is TRBJ1-6; 8 bases align to TRBD1. V lost 5 bases and J lost 4; bases outside the gene matches: 7. There are 16 residues in the CDR3. Germline CDR1 is SGHAT and CDR2 is FQNNGV. The CDR3 protein is CASSPRGRGYNSPLHF. The CDR3 DNA follows: TGTGCCAGCAGCCCCAGGGGGCGCGGATATAATTCACCCCTCCACTTT.

This clone is a singleton in its sample. This CDR3 is CASSPQVYSNQPQHF. The CDR3 DNA is TGTGCCAGCAGTCCCCAAGTCTATAGCAATCAGCCCCAGCATTTT. The chain links TRBV28 to TRBJ1-5; D uncertain. Trimming removed 5 bases from V and 0 bases from J, with 11 bases in between. The germline gives CDR1 MDHEN, CDR2 SYDVKM. This CDR3 region has 15 residues.